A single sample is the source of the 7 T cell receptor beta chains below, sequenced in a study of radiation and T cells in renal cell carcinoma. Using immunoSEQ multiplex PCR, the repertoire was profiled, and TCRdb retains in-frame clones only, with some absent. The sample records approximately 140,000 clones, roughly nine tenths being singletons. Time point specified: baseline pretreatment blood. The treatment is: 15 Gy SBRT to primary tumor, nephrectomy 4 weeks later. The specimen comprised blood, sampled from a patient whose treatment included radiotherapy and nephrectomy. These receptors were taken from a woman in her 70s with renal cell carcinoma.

CDR3: CASSSSRGSNQPQHF. Written as DNA, the CDR3 is TGTGCCAGCAGTTCTTCTAGGGGCAGCAATCAGCCCCAGCATTTT. The chain uses TRBV6-5 and TRBJ1-5, with TRBD1 as a possible D gene (5 bases). CDR3 size: 15 residues. Germline CDR1 and CDR2: MNHEY and SVGAGI. V was pared by 4 bases and J by 1 base, with 11 bases between.

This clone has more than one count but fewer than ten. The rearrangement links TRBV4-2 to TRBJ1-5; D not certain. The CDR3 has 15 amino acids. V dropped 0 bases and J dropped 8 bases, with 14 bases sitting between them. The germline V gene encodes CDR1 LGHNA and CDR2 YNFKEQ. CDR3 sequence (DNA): TGTGCCAGCAGCCAAGATGGTCGGGTTGTGGAGCCCCAGCATTTT. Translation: CASSQDGRVVEPQHF.

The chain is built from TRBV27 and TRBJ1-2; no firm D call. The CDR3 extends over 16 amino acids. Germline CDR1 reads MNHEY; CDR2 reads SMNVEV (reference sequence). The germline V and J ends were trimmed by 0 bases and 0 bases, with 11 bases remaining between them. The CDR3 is CASSLSGGPPNYGYTF. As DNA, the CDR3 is TGTGCCAGCAGTTTATCGGGCGGACCACCTAACTATGGCTACACCTTC.

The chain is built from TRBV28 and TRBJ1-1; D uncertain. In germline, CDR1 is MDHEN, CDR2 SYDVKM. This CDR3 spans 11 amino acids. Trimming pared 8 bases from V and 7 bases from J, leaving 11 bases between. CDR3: CASGWAGEAFF. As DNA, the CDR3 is TGTGCCAGCGGTTGGGCGGGTGAAGCTTTCTTT.

The CDR3 protein is CASSSTVKNSPLHF. The CDR3 DNA reads TGTGCCAGCAGTTCGACAGTCAAGAATTCACCCCTCCACTTT. V and J are TRBV9 and TRBJ1-6; TRBD1 might be the D (5 bases). The CDR3 is 14 amino acids. Between the trimmed V and J ends, which lost 5 bases and 7 bases, there was a span of 13 bases. Germline-derived CDR1 and CDR2 are SGDLS and YYNGEE.

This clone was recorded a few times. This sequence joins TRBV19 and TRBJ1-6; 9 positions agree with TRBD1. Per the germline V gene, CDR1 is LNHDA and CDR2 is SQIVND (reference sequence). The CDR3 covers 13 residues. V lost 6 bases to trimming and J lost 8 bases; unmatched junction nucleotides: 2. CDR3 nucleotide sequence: TGTGCCAGTAGGGGACAGGGTGATTCACCCCTCCACTTT. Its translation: CASRGQGDSPLHF.

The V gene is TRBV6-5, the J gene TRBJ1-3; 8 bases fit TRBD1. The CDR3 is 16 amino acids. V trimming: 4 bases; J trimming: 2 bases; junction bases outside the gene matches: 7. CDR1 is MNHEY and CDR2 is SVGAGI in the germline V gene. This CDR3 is CASSFSSGQAGNTIYF. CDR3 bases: TGTGCCAGCAGTTTCTCCTCGGGACAGGCTGGAAACACCATATATTTT.